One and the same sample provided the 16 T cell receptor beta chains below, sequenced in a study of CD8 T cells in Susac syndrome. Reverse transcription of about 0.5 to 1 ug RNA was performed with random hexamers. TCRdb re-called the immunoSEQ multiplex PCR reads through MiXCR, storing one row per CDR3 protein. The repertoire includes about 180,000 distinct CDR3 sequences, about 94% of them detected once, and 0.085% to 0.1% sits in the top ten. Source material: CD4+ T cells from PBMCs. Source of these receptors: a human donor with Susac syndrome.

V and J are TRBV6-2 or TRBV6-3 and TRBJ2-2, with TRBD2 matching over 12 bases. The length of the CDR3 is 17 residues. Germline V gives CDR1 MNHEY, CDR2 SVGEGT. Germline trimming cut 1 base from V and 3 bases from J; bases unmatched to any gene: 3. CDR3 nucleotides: TGTGCCAGCAGTTACTACACTAGCGGGAGGTACACCGGGGAGCTGTTTTTT. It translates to CASSYYTSGRYTGELFF.

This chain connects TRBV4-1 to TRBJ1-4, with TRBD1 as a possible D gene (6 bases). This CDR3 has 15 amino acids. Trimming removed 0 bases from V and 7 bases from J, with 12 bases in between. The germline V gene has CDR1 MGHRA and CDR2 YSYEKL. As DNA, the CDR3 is TGCGCCAGCAGCCAAGATGGGGGGCGCGTTGAAAAACTGTTTTTT. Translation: CASSQDGGRVEKLFF.

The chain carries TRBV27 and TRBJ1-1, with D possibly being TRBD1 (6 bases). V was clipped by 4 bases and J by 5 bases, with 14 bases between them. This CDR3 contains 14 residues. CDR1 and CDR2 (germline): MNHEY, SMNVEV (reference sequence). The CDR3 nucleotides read TGTGCCAGCAGTTCCCAGGGGATGAGGACTGAAGCTTTCTTT. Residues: CASSSQGMRTEAFF.

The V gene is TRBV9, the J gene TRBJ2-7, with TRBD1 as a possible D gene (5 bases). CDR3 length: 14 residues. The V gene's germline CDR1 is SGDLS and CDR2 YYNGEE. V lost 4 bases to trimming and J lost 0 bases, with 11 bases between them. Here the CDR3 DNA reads TGTGCCAGCAGCTTTTCGACAGACTCCTACGAGCAGTACTTC. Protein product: CASSFSTDSYEQYF.

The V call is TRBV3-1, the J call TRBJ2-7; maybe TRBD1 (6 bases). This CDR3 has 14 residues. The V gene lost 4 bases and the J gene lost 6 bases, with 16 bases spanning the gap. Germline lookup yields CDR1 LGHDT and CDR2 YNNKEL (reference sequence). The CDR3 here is CASSPRTDSREQYF. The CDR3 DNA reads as TGTGCCAGCAGCCCCCGGACAGATTCTCGCGAGCAGTACTTC.

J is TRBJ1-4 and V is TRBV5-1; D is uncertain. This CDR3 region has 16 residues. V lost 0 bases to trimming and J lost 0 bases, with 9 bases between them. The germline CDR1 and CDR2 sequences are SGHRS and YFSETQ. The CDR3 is CASSLGDTTTNEKLFF. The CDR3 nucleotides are TGCGCCAGCAGCTTGGGAGACACCACAACTAATGAAAAACTGTTTTTT.

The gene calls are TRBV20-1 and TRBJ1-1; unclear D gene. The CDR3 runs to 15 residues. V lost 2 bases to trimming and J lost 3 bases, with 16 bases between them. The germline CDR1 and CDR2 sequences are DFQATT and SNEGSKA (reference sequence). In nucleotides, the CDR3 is TGCAGTGCTAGATCAACATTCGGCCGGGACACTGAAGCTTTCTTT. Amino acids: CSARSTFGRDTEAFF.

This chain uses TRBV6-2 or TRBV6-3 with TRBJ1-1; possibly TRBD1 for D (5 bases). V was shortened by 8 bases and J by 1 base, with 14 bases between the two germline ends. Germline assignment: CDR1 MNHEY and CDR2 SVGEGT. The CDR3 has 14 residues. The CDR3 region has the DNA TGTGCCAGCGTAGCAGGGTTCGGGAACACTGAAGCTTTCTTT. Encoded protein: CASVAGFGNTEAFF.

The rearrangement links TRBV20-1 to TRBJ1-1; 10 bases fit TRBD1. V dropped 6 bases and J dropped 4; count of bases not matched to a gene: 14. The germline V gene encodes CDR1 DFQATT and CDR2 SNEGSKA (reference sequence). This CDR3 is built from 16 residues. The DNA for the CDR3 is TGCAGTGCCAAGTCCCGGGACAGGGGCCGGGGCACTGAAGCTTTCTTT. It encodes CSAKSRDRGRGTEAFF.

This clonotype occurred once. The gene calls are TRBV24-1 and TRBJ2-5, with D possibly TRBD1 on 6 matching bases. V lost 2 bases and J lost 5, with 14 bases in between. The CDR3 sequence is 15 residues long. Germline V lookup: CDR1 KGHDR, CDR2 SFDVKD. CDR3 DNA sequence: TGTGCCACCAGTGATTGGACAGAGAAAGGGGAGACCCAGTACTTC. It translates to CATSDWTEKGETQYF.

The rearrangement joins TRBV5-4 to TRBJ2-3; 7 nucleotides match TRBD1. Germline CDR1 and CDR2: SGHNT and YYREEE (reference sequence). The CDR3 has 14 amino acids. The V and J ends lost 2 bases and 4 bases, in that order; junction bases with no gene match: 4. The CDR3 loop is CASSLRQGADTQYF. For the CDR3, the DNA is TGTGCCAGCAGCTTAAGGCAGGGGGCAGATACGCAGTATTTT.

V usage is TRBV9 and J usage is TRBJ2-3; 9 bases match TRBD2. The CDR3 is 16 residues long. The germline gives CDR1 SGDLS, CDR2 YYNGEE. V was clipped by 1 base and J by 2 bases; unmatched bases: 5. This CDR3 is CASSVRRGGTTDTQYF. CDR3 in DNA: TGTGCCAGCAGCGTACGGCGGGGGGGCACCACAGATACGCAGTATTTT.

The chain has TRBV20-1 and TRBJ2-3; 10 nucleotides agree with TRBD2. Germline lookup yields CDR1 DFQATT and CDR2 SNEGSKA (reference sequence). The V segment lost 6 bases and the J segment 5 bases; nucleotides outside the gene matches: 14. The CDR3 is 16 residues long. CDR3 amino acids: CSAPTLGSGGEDTQYF. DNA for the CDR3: TGCAGTGCCCCGACTTTGGGGAGCGGGGGGGAAGATACGCAGTATTTT.

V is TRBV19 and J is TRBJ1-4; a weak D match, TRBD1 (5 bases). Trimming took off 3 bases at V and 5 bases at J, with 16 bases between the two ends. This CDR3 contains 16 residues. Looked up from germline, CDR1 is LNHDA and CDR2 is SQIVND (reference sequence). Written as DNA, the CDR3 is TGTGCCAGTAGTATTCGCTCGGGACGGGGCAATGAAAAACTGTTTTTT. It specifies CASSIRSGRGNEKLFF.

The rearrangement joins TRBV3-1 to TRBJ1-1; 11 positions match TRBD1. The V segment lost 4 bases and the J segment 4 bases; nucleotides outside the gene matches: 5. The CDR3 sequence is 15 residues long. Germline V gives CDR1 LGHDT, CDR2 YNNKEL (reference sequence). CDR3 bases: TGTGCCAGCAGCCCCCGGGACAGGGGGACCACTGAAGCTTTCTTT. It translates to CASSPRDRGTTEAFF.

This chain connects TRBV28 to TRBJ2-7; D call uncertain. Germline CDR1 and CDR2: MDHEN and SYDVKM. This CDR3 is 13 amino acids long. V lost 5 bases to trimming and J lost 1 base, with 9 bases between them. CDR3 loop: CASSATPSYEQYF. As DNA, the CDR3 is TGTGCCAGCAGTGCAACACCTTCCTACGAGCAGTACTTC.